A single sample gave rise to the 15 T cell receptor beta chains below, sequenced in a study of metastatic and nonmetastatic thyroid tumors. Through MiXCR, TCRdb re-clonotyped the PCR reads. The data hold around 50,000 clones, with 25% to 35% observed a single time. Treatment of any kind had been given to no patient before thyroid surgery. Sequences were obtained from blood. The receptors were sampled from a female donor with papillary thyroid cancer or a benign thyroid nodule (not recorded which). Some clones in this sample may be carry-over from other donors' samples.

The chain links TRBV5-1 to TRBJ1-2; tentative D call: TRBD1 (5 bases). The CDR3 is made up of 16 amino acids. V was cut by 5 bases and J by 3 bases, with 20 bases left in between. CDR1 is SGHRS, CDR2 YFSETQ, per germline. For the CDR3, the DNA is TGCGCCAGCAGAACCCACCCAGGGCGGGCGGACTATGGCTACACCTTC. This translates into CASRTHPGRADYGYTF.

This clone was counted between two and nine times. V and J are TRBV5-1 and TRBJ2-7; no clear D gene. Germline-derived CDR1 and CDR2 are SGHRS and YFSETQ. The CDR3 extends over 14 amino acids. Trimming pared 0 bases from V and 4 bases from J, leaving 11 bases between. The CDR3 coding sequence is TGCGCCAGCAGCTTGGTGAACACCCGATACGAGCAGTACTTC. Its translation is CASSLVNTRYEQYF.

The CDR3 bases are TGTGCCAGCAATATCGACAGGGGAAGGGGTGGCTACACCTTC. Translated: CASNIDRGRGGYTF. This chain links TRBV28 with TRBJ1-2; TRBD1 aligns across 8 bases. CDR1 MDHEN and CDR2 SYDVKM come from the germline V gene. Trimming cost V 7 bases and J 7 bases; bases outside gene matches: 11. The CDR3 totals 14 residues.

Concerning this clone: A read error may explain this, as a much larger clone is one base away. The rearrangement joins TRBV20-1 to TRBJ1-3; a weak D match, TRBD1 (5 bases). Deletions cut 5 bases from V and 0 bases from J, with 11 bases between. Germline loops: CDR1 DFQATT, CDR2 SNEGSKA (reference sequence). The CDR3 totals 14 residues. The CDR3 sequence is CSAETRDSGNTIYF. The CDR3 bases are TGCAGTGCTGAGACCAGGGACTCTGGAAACACCATATATTTT.

This clone came up a few times. The J gene is TRBJ2-1, the V gene TRBV2, with 10 bases matching TRBD2. Germline CDR1 is SNHLY and CDR2 is FYNNEI. The CDR3 has 14 residues. V was clipped by 7 bases and J by 4 bases; unmatched bases: 4. The CDR3 sequence: CASKREGVYNEQFF. Written as DNA, the CDR3 is TGTGCCAGCAAGCGGGAGGGGGTTTACAATGAGCAGTTCTTC. Full variable domain (remainder filled in from reference TRBV2 and TRBJ2-1): EPEVTQTPSHQVTQMGQEVILRCVPISNHLYFYWYRQILGQKVEFLVSFYNNEISEKSEIFDDQFSVERPDGSNFTLKIRSTKLEDSAMYFCASKREGVYNEQFFGPGTRLTVL.

The V gene is TRBV7-2, the J gene TRBJ2-5; 8 nucleotides agree with TRBD2. With V trimmed by 4 bases and J by 5 bases, 6 bases remained unmatched. Germline V gene data show CDR1 as SGHTA and CDR2 as FQGNSA. This CDR3 contains 14 residues. The CDR3 reads CASSYQAGAETQYF. DNA of the CDR3: TGTGCCAGCAGCTACCAAGCGGGAGCTGAGACCCAGTACTTC.

This clone came up many times. The genes are TRBV4-3 and TRBJ1-6, with D uncertain. Trimming pared 0 bases from V and 10 bases from J, leaving 4 bases between. Germline assignment: CDR1 LGHNA and CDR2 YSLEER. This CDR3 has 12 amino acids. CDR3 protein: CASSQDDSPLHF. CDR3 bases: TGCGCCAGCAGCCAAGATGACTCACCCCTCCACTTT.

The chain couples TRBV3-1 to TRBJ2-1; D not certain. V was clipped by 6 bases and J by 9 bases, with 18 bases between them. Per germline, CDR1 LGHDT and CDR2 YNNKEL (reference sequence). The CDR3 extends over 14 amino acids. The CDR3 reads CASSELIGVGEQFF. CDR3 nucleotides: TGTGCCAGCAGTGAACTCATTGGGGTCGGTGAGCAGTTCTTC.

The chain uses TRBV18 and TRBJ2-3, with D possibly being TRBD1 or TRBD2 (5 bases each). The germline gives CDR1 KGHSH, CDR2 LQKENI. V dropped 3 bases and J dropped 2 bases, with 6 bases sitting between them. This CDR3 is 13 amino acids long. The chain's CDR3 is CASSPGTTDTQYF. CDR3 bases: TGTGCCAGCTCACCGGGGACCACAGATACGCAGTATTTT.

The rearrangement uses TRBV7-3 and TRBJ1-2; 9 nucleotides agree with TRBD1. CDR1 SGHTA and CDR2 FQGTGA come from the germline V gene. The CDR3 consists of 15 residues. J lost 5 bases, V lost 5 bases, and 9 bases had no gene match. The DNA for the CDR3 is TGTGCCAGCAGCCCAGGGACAGGGAAGGGTTATGGCTACACCTTC. Its protein product is CASSPGTGKGYGYTF. The variable domain in full, with the rest retrieved from reference TRBV7-3 and TRBJ1-2, is GAGVSQTPSNKVTEKGKYVELRCDPISGHTALYWYRQSLGQGPEFLIYFQGTGAADDSGLPNDRFFAVRPEGSVSTLKIQRTERGDSAVYLCASSPGTGKGYGYTFGSGTRLTVV.

This clone came up a few times. CDR3 residues: CASSLTGANVLTF. In DNA, the CDR3 is TGTGCCAGCAGCTTAACTGGGGCCAACGTCCTGACTTTC. This chain uses TRBV11-2 with TRBJ2-6; D is unresolved. Germline lookup yields CDR1 SGHAT and CDR2 FQNNGV. V lost 2 bases, J lost 2 bases, and 1 base lay in between. The CDR3 contains 13 residues.

The V gene is TRBV6-2 or TRBV6-3, the J gene TRBJ2-1; maybe TRBD2 (5 bases). CDR3 length: 12 residues. V lost 10 bases, J lost 0 bases, and 7 bases lay in between. Germline CDR1 MNHEY, CDR2 SVGEGT. This CDR3 is CATRDSYNEQFF. The CDR3, as DNA: TGTGCCACCCGGGACTCCTACAATGAGCAGTTCTTC.

Only a few counts were recorded for this clone. J is TRBJ2-7 and V is TRBV6-2 or TRBV6-3; tentative D call: TRBD2 (6 bases). V gave up 5 bases and J gave up 3 bases, with 14 bases separating them. CDR1 MNHEY and CDR2 SVGEGT come from the germline V gene. There are 14 residues in the CDR3. CDR3 sequence (DNA): TGTGCCAGCAGTCGGGAGTACCTATTCTACGAGCAGTACTTC. Protein product: CASSREYLFYEQYF.

In this sample, this clone turned up many times. This sample also contains other DNA sequences that code for the same CDR3. V and J are TRBV3-1 and TRBJ2-3; D ambiguous. This CDR3 region has 18 residues. V lost 3 bases, J lost 1 base, and 20 bases lay in between. The germline CDR1 and CDR2 sequences are LGHDT and YNNKEL (reference sequence). The CDR3 DNA reads as TGTGCCAGCAGCCAGGCTGGCTCTCTATTGTGTGGCACAGATACGCAGTATTTT. The encoded protein is CASSQAGSLLCGTDTQYF.

This clone was recorded a few times. The rearrangement links TRBV20-1 to TRBJ2-3; 8 bases are shared with TRBD1. The CDR3 contains 14 residues. Germline CDR1 and CDR2: DFQATT and SNEGSKA (reference sequence). The ends lost 3 bases at V and 8 bases at J; junction bases unmatched: 10. CDR3 in amino acids: CSARRWPGQVTQYF. CDR3 in DNA: TGCAGTGCTAGGCGCTGGCCGGGACAGGTTACGCAGTATTTT.